What follows are 27 T cell receptor beta chains derived from one specimen sequenced in a study of cytomegalovirus exposure and HLA in healthy donors. Amplification used 60 Vbeta primers and 13 Jbeta primers. Profiled with immunoSEQ multiplex PCR; TCRdb holds only in-frame clones, not every one. The table records some 130,000 clones, 75% to 85% of them present only once. The sequenced sample was PBMCs. Source of these receptors: a young man in good health and CMV-seronegative.

The chain couples TRBV28 to TRBJ2-2; tentatively, D is TRBD2 (5 bases). V lost 10 bases, J lost 6 bases, and 12 bases lay in between. Germline CDR1 reads MDHEN; CDR2 reads SYDVKM. The CDR3 is 12 amino acids. CDR3 residues: CATRYSAGELFF. CDR3 DNA: TGTGCCACCAGGTATAGCGCCGGGGAGCTGTTTTTT.

V and J are TRBV2 and TRBJ1-3; possibly TRBD1 for D (6 bases). This CDR3 region has 14 residues. The germline gives CDR1 SNHLY, CDR2 FYNNEI. The V end lost 9 bases, the J end lost 0 bases, and 12 bases lay between the germline ends. CDR3 DNA sequence: TGTGCCAGAGCGGGACACCACTCTGGAAACACCATATATTTT. Its translation is CARAGHHSGNTIYF.

The table lists this clone with a count of one. The CDR3, as DNA: TGCAGCTTTCCCCCAGGGCTAGCGGAGAGCACAGATACGCAGTATTTT. It translates to CSFPPGLAESTDTQYF. The gene calls are TRBV29-1 and TRBJ2-3; 7 bases are shared with TRBD2. Germline V gives CDR1 SQVTM, CDR2 ANQGSEA. The ends lost 8 bases at V and 0 bases at J; junction bases unmatched: 14. CDR3 size: 16 residues.

This chain links TRBV5-1 with TRBJ2-7; 7 bases map to TRBD2. Unmatched junction bases numbered 5, after V lost 0 bases and J lost 2 bases. This CDR3 comprises 15 residues. Germline lookup yields CDR1 SGHRS and CDR2 YFSETQ. CDR3 DNA: TGCGCCAGCAGCTTGGAAGTGGGAGGGCCCTACGAGCAGTACTTC. This translates into CASSLEVGGPYEQYF.

This clone was detected once. DNA for the CDR3: TGTGCCAGCAGTCCTAGCGGGAGTCCCACAGATACGCAGTATTTT. Translating gives CASSPSGSPTDTQYF. This chain uses TRBV27 with TRBJ2-3; 10 bases fit TRBD2. CDR1 and CDR2 from the germline V gene are MNHEY and SMNVEV (reference sequence). Trimming cost V 5 bases and J 2 bases; bases outside gene matches: 4. This CDR3 region has 15 residues.

V and J are TRBV4-2 and TRBJ2-4; 9 bases fit TRBD2. CDR3 length: 16 amino acids. V shed 6 bases, J shed 3 bases, and the junction held 9 bases outside the gene matches. The germline V gene has CDR1 LGHNA and CDR2 YNFKEQ. The CDR3 bases are TGTGCCAGCAGACCCTCGGAGCGGGAGGACAAAAACATTCAGTACTTC. Encoded protein: CASRPSEREDKNIQYF.

The rearrangement uses TRBV2 and TRBJ1-5; TRBD1 might be the D (5 bases). Germline CDR1 SNHLY, CDR2 FYNNEI. V was cut by 4 bases and J by 2 bases, with 15 bases left in between. CDR3 length: 16 amino acids. The CDR3 sequence: CASSVRGFGGNQPQHF. CDR3 in DNA: TGTGCCAGCAGTGTAAGGGGCTTCGGCGGCAATCAGCCCCAGCATTTT.

The chain couples TRBV7-8 to TRBJ1-3, with a possible D match to TRBD1 (6 bases). Germline CDR1 is SGHVS and CDR2 is FQNEAQ. There are 19 residues in the CDR3. Trimming cost V 5 bases and J 1 base, with 24 bases left between them. The CDR3 nucleotides read TGTGCCAGCAGCCCCAAACGATACGGGGGGGCGCTTTCTGGAAACACCATATATTTT. Its protein is CASSPKRYGGALSGNTIYF. The entire variable domain, with the rest obtained from reference TRBV7-8 and TRBJ1-3, is as follows: GAGVSQSPRYKVAKRGQDVALRCDPISGHVSLFWYQQALGQGPEFLTYFQNEAQLDKSGLPSDRFFAERPEGSVSTLKIQRTQQEDSAVYLCASSPKRYGGALSGNTIYFGEGSWLTVV.

Concerning this clone itself: Distinct nucleotide sequences in the sample also encode this CDR3. This rearrangement joins TRBV27 to TRBJ2-7; 9 bases fit TRBD2. The CDR3 spans 14 residues. Germline CDR1 MNHEY, CDR2 SMNVEV (reference sequence). V trimming: 3 bases; J trimming: 2 bases; junction bases outside the gene matches: 2. CDR3 sequence: CASSFSGGTYEQYF. Written as DNA, the CDR3 is TGTGCCAGCAGTTTTAGCGGGGGCACCTACGAGCAGTACTTC.

This chain links TRBV9 with TRBJ2-7; D is undetermined. CDR1 and CDR2 (germline): SGDLS, YYNGEE. Trimming stripped 4 bases from V and 0 bases from J, with 11 bases between. This CDR3 is 14 amino acids long. In nucleotides, the CDR3 is TGTGCCAGCAGCCCCATGAGGATCTCCTACGAGCAGTACTTC. Translating gives CASSPMRISYEQYF.

V and J are TRBV18 and TRBJ1-1; D is uncertain. Between the trimmed V and J ends, which lost 0 bases and 0 bases, there was a span of 14 bases. CDR1 and CDR2 (germline): KGHSH, LQKENI. The CDR3 consists of 17 residues. In nucleotides, the CDR3 is TGTGCCAGCTCACCACCGGGGAGTCCCGGGATGAACACTGAAGCTTTCTTT. It encodes CASSPPGSPGMNTEAFF.

DNA for the CDR3: TGTGCCAGTAGTCCCTGGACAGGGCGGCATCAGCCCCAGCATTTT. Translated, it gives CASSPWTGRHQPQHF. This rearrangement joins TRBV19 to TRBJ1-5; 8 nucleotides align to TRBD1. Germline values: CDR1 LNHDA, CDR2 SQIVND (reference sequence). Losses at the gene ends were 5 bases for V and 5 bases for J; bases not matched to a gene: 8. This CDR3 comprises 15 residues. Looking up the rest from reference TRBV19 and TRBJ1-5 gives the full variable domain: DGGITQSPKYLFRKEGQNVTLSCEQNLNHDAMYWYRQDPGQGLRLIYYSQIVNDFQKGDIAEGYSVSREKKESFPLTVTSAQKNPTAFYLCASSPWTGRHQPQHFGDGTRLSIL.

The CDR3 loop reads CASSLDLTVSGNTIYF. The DNA for the CDR3 is TGTGCCAGCAGCTTAGATCTAACAGTTTCTGGAAACACCATATATTTT. V usage is TRBV11-2 and J usage is TRBJ1-3, with unresolved D. This CDR3 has 16 residues. The germline V gene has CDR1 SGHAT and CDR2 FQNNGV. The V end lost 0 bases, the J end lost 1 base, and 10 bases lay between the germline ends.

The CDR3 bases are TGTGCCAGCAGTGAATCGGCAGGGGGCTTCACAGATACGCAGTATTTT. It is translated as CASSESAGGFTDTQYF. The rearrangement links TRBV2 to TRBJ2-3, with 8 bases that match TRBD1. The CDR3 is 16 residues long. V was pared by 2 bases and J by 2 bases, with 6 bases of the junction left unmatched. Germline V lookup: CDR1 SNHLY, CDR2 FYNNEI.

This clone has only a few counts. The genes are TRBV6-5 and TRBJ1-1, with 9 positions matching TRBD1. The J segment lost 4 bases and the V segment lost 6 bases, leaving 6 bases of the junction unmatched. The germline CDR1 and CDR2 sequences are MNHEY and SVGAGI. CDR3 length: 14 amino acids. In DNA, the CDR3 is TGTGCCAGCAGGGGGACAGGGCGGGTCACTGAAGCTTTCTTT. Translated: CASRGTGRVTEAFF.

This clone has just a few counts. The rearrangement joins TRBV28 to TRBJ2-1; perhaps TRBD2 as D (5 bases). Germline assignment: CDR1 MDHEN and CDR2 SYDVKM. V was clipped by 4 bases and J by 9 bases, with 19 bases between them. The CDR3 has 15 residues. The CDR3 reads CASSSAPIEGTEQFF. The CDR3 DNA reads TGTGCCAGCAGTTCCGCCCCTATCGAGGGCACTGAGCAGTTCTTC.

This clone showed up just a few times. The rearrangement uses TRBV4-1 and TRBJ1-5, with unresolved D. Trimming stripped 6 bases from V and 4 bases from J, with 10 bases between. The CDR3 has 13 amino acids. Germline V CDR1 and CDR2: MGHRA, YSYEKL. This CDR3 reads CASSRARNQPQHF. The CDR3, as DNA: TGCGCCAGCAGTCGCGCTAGAAATCAGCCCCAGCATTTT.

V and J are TRBV29-1 and TRBJ2-7; 9 bases are a match to TRBD1. V lost 6 bases and J lost 0; bases outside the gene matches: 9. Germline CDR1 and CDR2: SQVTM and ANQGSEA. CDR3 length: 15 amino acids. CDR3: CSVTPTGGTSYEQYF. The DNA for the CDR3 is TGCAGCGTGACCCCGACAGGGGGTACCTCCTACGAGCAGTACTTC.

The chain has TRBV6-1 and TRBJ1-5, with 7 bases matching TRBD1. CDR1 and CDR2 from the germline V gene are MNHNS and SASEGT. The V segment lost 2 bases and the J segment 4 bases; nucleotides outside the gene matches: 5. CDR3 length: 15 amino acids. CDR3 DNA: TGTGCCAGCAGTGAAAGGGGGCAGGGGAATCAGCCCCAGCATTTT. It is translated as CASSERGQGNQPQHF.

V usage is TRBV28 and J usage is TRBJ2-5, with 9 nucleotides matching TRBD1. TRBJ2-7 matches the DNA end more closely, so the J call is doubtful. Germline assignment: CDR1 MDHEN and CDR2 SYDVKM. This CDR3 contains 14 residues. CDR3 sequence reads: CASSNRGLLYEQYF. The CDR3 region has the DNA TGTGCCAGCAGTAACAGGGGGCTTCTCTACGAGCAGTACTTC.

The chain joins TRBV7-9 to TRBJ2-7, with D perhaps matching TRBD1 (6 bases). This CDR3 has 12 residues. Germline CDR1 and CDR2: SEHNR and FQNEAQ (reference sequence). The ends were cut back, 7 bases at V and 12 bases at J, with 19 bases in the middle. In nucleotides, the CDR3 is TGTGCCAGCACTACAGGGCCGCGAGATTGGTACTTC. It translates to CASTTGPRDWYF.

The chain carries TRBV4-1 and TRBJ1-5, with D uncertain. The CDR3 runs 16 residues. Trimming cost V 2 bases and J 2 bases, with 13 bases left between them. In germline, CDR1 is MGHRA, CDR2 YSYEKL. The CDR3 spells CASSQLQQNGNQPQHF. The CDR3 DNA sequence: TGCGCCAGCAGCCAATTACAGCAGAACGGCAATCAGCCCCAGCATTTT.

CDR3 DNA: TGTGCCAGCAGCTTATCAGAAATTACCTACGAGCAGTACTTC. It specifies CASSLSEITYEQYF. V is TRBV11-3 and J is TRBJ2-7; D call uncertain. Germline lookup yields CDR1 SGHNT and CDR2 YENEEA. Between the trimmed V and J ends, which lost 2 bases and 2 bases, there was a span of 10 bases. The CDR3 loop spans 14 amino acids.

The chain is built from TRBV6-6 and TRBJ1-1; 7 bases line up with TRBD1. Trimming cost V 0 bases and J 8 bases; bases outside gene matches: 6. This CDR3 comprises 14 residues. The germline CDR1 and CDR2 sequences are MNHNY and SVGAGI (reference sequence). The CDR3: CASSYSLGTVEAFF. The CDR3 region has the DNA TGTGCCAGCAGTTACTCTCTTGGGACAGTAGAAGCTTTCTTT.

The chain couples TRBV5-1 to TRBJ1-3; TRBD1 might be the D (5 bases). Trimming removed 1 base from V and 2 bases from J, with 10 bases in between. The CDR3 contains 15 residues. Per the germline V gene, CDR1 is SGHRS and CDR2 is YFSETQ. The CDR3, as DNA: TGCGCCAGCAGCTTGTCAGGGCCCCCTGGAAACACCATATATTTT. This sequence encodes CASSLSGPPGNTIYF.

This rearrangement joins TRBV14 to TRBJ2-1, with 11 bases matching TRBD2. Germline V gene lookup returns CDR1 SGHDN and CDR2 FVKESK. The J segment lost 9 bases and the V segment lost 4 bases, leaving 8 bases of the junction unmatched. This CDR3 contains 15 residues. The CDR3 sequence: CASSPLLAGASEQFF. The CDR3 DNA is TGTGCCAGCAGCCCTTTACTAGCGGGAGCGAGTGAGCAGTTCTTC.

The chain has TRBV6-1 and TRBJ1-2; 7 positions agree with TRBD1. Germline V gene data show CDR1 as MNHNS and CDR2 as SASEGT. CDR3 length: 15 amino acids. V lost 0 bases to trimming and J lost 2 bases; unmatched junction nucleotides: 3. CDR3 DNA sequence: TGTGCCAGCAGTGAAGCGCGCAGGGGGAACTATGGCTACACCTTC. This codes for CASSEARRGNYGYTF.